Each of the 14 T cell receptor beta chains below was sequenced from the same sample in a study of blood T cell repertoires in COVID-19. Data came from immunoSEQ multiplex PCR; TCRdb stores just in-frame clones and leaves some out. Here the sample spans a few hundred thousand clones, approximately 87% being singletons. Specimen: PBMCs or T cells enriched from blood (not recorded which). All receptors derive from a woman aged 45-65 years who had recovered from COVID-19.

The J gene is TRBJ2-1, the V gene TRBV4-3; D perhaps matches TRBD1 (6 bases). The CDR3 extends over 14 amino acids. Germline V lookup: CDR1 LGHNA, CDR2 YSLEER. Trimming removed 5 bases at V and 7 bases at J, with 15 bases between. CDR3 loop: CASSTGQRGNEQFF. The CDR3 DNA sequence: TGCGCCAGCAGCACTGGACAAAGGGGGAATGAGCAGTTCTTC.

The DNA of the CDR3 is TGTGCCAGCTCACCAGAAAGACAGACTAACTATGGCTACACCTTC. Translated, it gives CASSPERQTNYGYTF. The chain is built from TRBV18 and TRBJ1-2; TRBD1 is a possible D gene (5 bases). The CDR3 is 15 residues long. Trimming left V 2 bases short and J 0 bases short, with 10 bases between. Germline-derived CDR1 and CDR2 are KGHSH and LQKENI.

This clone came up once. The chain couples TRBV2 to TRBJ2-7, with 9 nucleotides matching TRBD1. The trim removed 5 bases at V and 0 bases at J, leaving 8 bases unmatched. Germline lookup yields CDR1 SNHLY and CDR2 FYNNEI. This CDR3 is built from 16 residues. The CDR3 loop is CASSNNRDRVSYEQYF. As DNA, the CDR3 is TGTGCCAGCAGTAATAACCGGGACAGGGTCTCCTACGAGCAGTACTTC.

J is TRBJ1-1 and V is TRBV19; D may be TRBD1 (5 bases). The length of the CDR3 is 16 residues. Germline CDR1 and CDR2: LNHDA and SQIVND (reference sequence). Trimming took off 9 bases at V and 1 base at J, with 21 bases between the two ends. CDR3 amino acids: CASTVSGIWGNTEAFF. In DNA form, the CDR3 reads TGTGCCAGCACCGTGTCAGGGATCTGGGGGAACACTGAAGCTTTCTTT.

The chain links TRBV19 to TRBJ1-5; D is possibly TRBD1 (5 bases). Germline V gives CDR1 LNHDA, CDR2 SQIVND (reference sequence). Trimming stripped 0 bases from V and 2 bases from J, with 17 bases between. The CDR3 spans 18 residues. The CDR3 DNA follows: TGTGCCAGTAGTATAGATCAAGGAGGGGCTTTAGGCAATCAGCCCCAGCATTTT. Amino acids: CASSIDQGGALGNQPQHF.

With regard to this clone: In the same sample, other DNA sequences code for this CDR3. The chain links TRBV5-1 to TRBJ1-3, with a possible D match to TRBD1 (6 bases). Per the germline V gene, CDR1 is SGHRS and CDR2 is YFSETQ. The CDR3 extends over 16 amino acids. Trimming took 0 bases from V and 1 from J, leaving 11 bases between them. Here the CDR3 DNA reads TGCGCCAGCAGCTTGGGGCAGGGGACGTCTGGAAACACCATATATTTT. This sequence encodes CASSLGQGTSGNTIYF.

The chain has TRBV7-2 and TRBJ1-4; TRBD1 might be the D (5 bases). Per the germline V gene, CDR1 is SGHTA and CDR2 is FQGNSA. V was cut by 5 bases and J by 3 bases, with 10 bases left in between. The CDR3 covers 14 residues. CDR3 coding DNA: TGTGCCAGCAGCCCTGGAGGGGCTAATGAAAAACTGTTTTTT. It specifies CASSPGGANEKLFF.

The chain recombines TRBV7-2 with TRBJ1-1, with a weak D call TRBD1 (5 bases). The CDR3 consists of 17 residues. Germline V CDR1 and CDR2: SGHTA, FQGNSA. V lost 2 bases to trimming and J lost 1 base, with 17 bases between them. CDR3 loop: CASSLLWDPGANTEAFF. In nucleotides, the CDR3 is TGTGCCAGCAGCTTATTGTGGGATCCTGGGGCGAACACTGAAGCTTTCTTT.

The V and J genes are TRBV6-5 and TRBJ2-5; 8 bases line up with TRBD1. This CDR3 has 13 residues. Germline CDR1 MNHEY, CDR2 SVGAGI. With V trimmed by 5 bases and J by 3 bases, 2 bases remained unmatched. The CDR3: CASSRQGKETQYF. The CDR3 DNA follows: TGTGCCAGCAGTCGACAGGGGAAAGAGACCCAGTACTTC.

This chain connects TRBV12-5 to TRBJ1-1; D perhaps matches TRBD1 (6 bases). The CDR3 totals 13 residues. The ends were cut back, 4 bases at V and 7 bases at J, with 13 bases in the middle. CDR1 is LGHNT, CDR2 FRNRAP, per germline. The CDR3 DNA reads as TGTGCTAGTGGTTCGCCGACGGGACATGAAGCTTTCTTT. This gives the protein CASGSPTGHEAFF.

The chain has TRBV7-8 and TRBJ1-5; perhaps TRBD1 as D (6 bases). V was shortened by 0 bases and J by 6 bases, with 12 bases between the two germline ends. CDR1 SGHVS and CDR2 FQNEAQ come from the germline V gene. The CDR3 totals 15 residues. CDR3 DNA: TGTGCCAGCAGCTTAGCGGGGGGGACACCTCAGCCCCAGCATTTT. Amino acid sequence: CASSLAGGTPQPQHF.

The chain joins TRBV4-1 to TRBJ1-1; no definite D call. The CDR3 extends over 16 amino acids. Germline V gene data show CDR1 as MGHRA and CDR2 as YSYEKL. V lost 0 bases to trimming and J lost 4 bases, with 15 bases between them. The CDR3 here is CASSQDSSGVGTEAFF. The CDR3 DNA reads as TGCGCCAGCAGCCAAGACAGTTCAGGCGTGGGCACTGAAGCTTTCTTT.

The rearrangement uses TRBV5-3 and TRBJ1-3; D might be TRBD1 (5 bases). TRBV5-3 is placed among ORFs of uncertain function. Between the trimmed V and J ends, which lost 4 bases and 7 bases, there was a span of 27 bases. The CDR3 runs 18 residues. The CDR3 reads CARSNHWGPSHPRNTIYF. The CDR3, as DNA: TGTGCCAGAAGCAATCATTGGGGCCCGTCCCATCCACGGAACACCATATATTTT.

The J gene is TRBJ1-2, the V gene TRBV6-2 or TRBV6-3; the D gene is possibly TRBD1 (5 bases). Trimming cost V 4 bases and J 6 bases, with 15 bases left between them. In germline, CDR1 is MNHEY, CDR2 SVGEGT. CDR3 length: 14 residues. CDR3: CASSFDQGWDGYTF. Written as DNA, the CDR3 is TGTGCCAGCAGTTTCGATCAGGGATGGGATGGCTACACCTTC.